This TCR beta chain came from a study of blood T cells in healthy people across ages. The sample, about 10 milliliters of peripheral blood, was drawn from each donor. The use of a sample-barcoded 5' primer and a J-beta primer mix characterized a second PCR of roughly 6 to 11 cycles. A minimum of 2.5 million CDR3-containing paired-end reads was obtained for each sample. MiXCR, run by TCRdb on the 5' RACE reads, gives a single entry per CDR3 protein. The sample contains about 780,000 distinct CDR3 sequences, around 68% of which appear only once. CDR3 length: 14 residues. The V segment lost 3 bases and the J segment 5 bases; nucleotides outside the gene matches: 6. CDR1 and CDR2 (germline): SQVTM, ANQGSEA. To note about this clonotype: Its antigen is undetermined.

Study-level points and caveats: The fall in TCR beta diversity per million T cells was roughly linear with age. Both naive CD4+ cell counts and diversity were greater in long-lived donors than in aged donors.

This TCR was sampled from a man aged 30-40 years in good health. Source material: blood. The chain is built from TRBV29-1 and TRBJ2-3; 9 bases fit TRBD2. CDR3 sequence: CSVDPGLAEDTQYF. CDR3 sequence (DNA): TGCAGCGTTGACCCGGGACTAGCAGAAGATACGCAGTATTTT.